This TCR beta chain derives from a study of cytomegalovirus exposure and HLA in healthy donors. Whole-study results and caveats: A later analysis reported that several of the most significant clusters appeared to be linked to common viral pathogens, among them Epstein-Barr virus. A later analysis linked a missense DCLRE1C variant to TCR beta V- and J-gene trimming.

This clone has a handful of counts. The antigen is unknown. PCR employed 60 Vbeta and 13 Jbeta primers. Repertoires were generated with immunoSEQ multiplex PCR, while TCRdb's copy carries only in-frame clones and drops some. The sample lists some 200,000 clones; approximately 9.5% were seen once. Germline lookup yields CDR1 PRHDT and CDR2 FYEKMQ (reference sequence). This CDR3 has 16 amino acids. Trimming cost V 4 bases and J 2 bases; bases outside gene matches: 3. Sequences were obtained from PBMCs. The chain links TRBV13 to TRBJ2-7, with 15 bases identical to TRBD2. The TCR sequence derives from a woman younger than 45 in good health and CMV-seropositive. The chain's CDR3 is CASSSRTSGRAYEQYF. The CDR3 coding sequence is TGTGCCAGCAGCTCTCGGACTAGCGGGAGGGCCTACGAGCAGTACTTC.